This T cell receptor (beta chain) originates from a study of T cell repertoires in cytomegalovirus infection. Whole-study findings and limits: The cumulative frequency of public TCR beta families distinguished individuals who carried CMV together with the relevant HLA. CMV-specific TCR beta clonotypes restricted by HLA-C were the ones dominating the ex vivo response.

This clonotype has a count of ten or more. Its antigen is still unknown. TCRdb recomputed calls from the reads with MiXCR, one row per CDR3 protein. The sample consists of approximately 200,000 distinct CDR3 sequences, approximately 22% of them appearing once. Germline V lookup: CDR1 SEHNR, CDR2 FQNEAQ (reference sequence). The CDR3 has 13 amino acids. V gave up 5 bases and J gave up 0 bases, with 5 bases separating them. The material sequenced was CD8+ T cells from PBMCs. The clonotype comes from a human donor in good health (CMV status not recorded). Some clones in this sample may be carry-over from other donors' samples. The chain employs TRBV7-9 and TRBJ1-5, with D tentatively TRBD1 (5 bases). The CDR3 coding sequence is TGTGCCAGCAGCAGGGGTAGCAATCAGCCCCAGCATTTT. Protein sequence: CASSRGSNQPQHF.